This is a list of T cell receptor beta chains from one sample in a study of T cell changes during pregnancy in multiple sclerosis. Sequenced by immunoSEQ multiplex PCR; TCRdb stores in-frame clones only, minus some. Among roughly 39,000 clones, roughly 92% were seen once, and the ten largest hold less than 0.9%. The input for sequencing was CD4+ T cells from peripheral blood mononuclear cells, taken before pregnancy. These TCRs come from a female donor with multiple sclerosis, enrolled in a pregnancy study. CDR3s include the opening cysteine and the closing phenylalanine or tryptophan. D genes are given only for firm matches. Size values are once, few and many counts, or a class for expanded clones, and some rows have none.

TGTGCCAGCAGTCTAGGGGTCTCACCCCTCCACTTT	CASSLGVSPLHF	-	TRBV6-6	TRBJ1-6	-
TGTGCCAGCAGTGGGTGGGCCACTAATGAAAAACTGTTTTTT	CASSGWATNEKLFF	-	TRBV2	TRBJ1-4	-
TGTGCCAGCAGCTTGCAGGGATCCGGGGAGCTGTTTTTT	CASSLQGSGELFF	-	TRBV11-3	TRBJ2-2	-
TGCGCCAGCAGCTTAGGTAGCGGGAGGGCCGTGACAGATACGCAGTATTTT	CASSLGSGRAVTDTQYF	TRBD2	TRBV5-1	TRBJ2-3	-
TGTGCCAGCAGCTTTGGGCCTCAAGCTTTCTTT	CASSFGPQAFF	-	TRBV7-2	TRBJ1-1	-
TGTGCCAGCAGCTTAGTGGCGGGTAGGAACACTGAAGCTTTCTTT	CASSLVAGRNTEAFF	-	TRBV7-9	TRBJ1-1	-
TGTGCCAGCAGGACGGGACAGGGTGCTTGGCAGCCCCAGCATTTT	CASRTGQGAWQPQHF	TRBD1	TRBV6-1	TRBJ1-5	-
TGTGCCAGCTCCCGGTACAATGAGCAGTTCTTC	CASSRYNEQFF	-	TRBV6-5	TRBJ2-1	-
TGTGCCAGCAGTAGCCCAGTGGCCTACGAGCAGTACTTC	CASSSPVAYEQYF	-	TRBV11-2	TRBJ2-7	-
TGTGCCAGCAGTTTATCGAAGGCTAGCGGGGTCCAAGAGACCCAGTACTTC	CASSLSKASGVQETQYF	TRBD2	TRBV27	TRBJ2-5	-
TGTGCCAGCACCGCCGGAGTTATGAACACTGAAGCTTTCTTT	CASTAGVMNTEAFF	-	TRBV6-6	TRBJ1-1	-
TGTGCCAGCAGTGATCAACTAGCGGGAGCAAATGAGCAGTTCTTC	CASSDQLAGANEQFF	TRBD2	TRBV25-1	TRBJ2-1	-
TGTGCCAGCATTCAGGGGGGCGGGCGATACAATGAGCAGTTCTTC	CASIQGGGRYNEQFF	-	TRBV28	TRBJ2-1	-
TGTGCCACCGCACGGGACAGGGCAGCGGAGACCCAGTACTTC	CATARDRAAETQYF	TRBD1	TRBV15	TRBJ2-5	-
TGTGCCAGTAGTATGTTCACGGCTAATGAAAAACTGTTTTTT	CASSMFTANEKLFF	-	TRBV19	TRBJ1-4	-
TGCGCCAGCAGCCAGGGACAGGCGAGCATGGATACGCAGTATTTT	CASSQGQASMDTQYF	TRBD1	TRBV4-3	TRBJ2-3	-
TGTGCCATCAGTGAACCGGGGGCCGGGACAGGGGAAAAACTGTTTTTT	CAISEPGAGTGEKLFF	TRBD1	TRBV10-3	TRBJ1-4	-
TGTGCCAGCAGTCCGACAGGGTCTAACTATGGCTACACCTTC	CASSPTGSNYGYTF	TRBD1	TRBV27	TRBJ1-2	-
TGTGCCAGCAGTCTTATCGGACTAGGGAGGAGCGAGCAGTACTTC	CASSLIGLGRSEQYF	TRBD2	TRBV27	TRBJ2-7	once
TGTGCCAGCAGAGGAACAGGGGGCGTTCAGCCCCAGCATTTT	CASRGTGGVQPQHF	TRBD1	TRBV6-5	TRBJ1-5	-
TGTGCCAGCAGTTATAAGGGAGGCGGGTCCTCCTACGGGGAGCTGTTTTTT	CASSYKGGGSSYGELFF	-	TRBV7-8	TRBJ2-2	-
TGTGCCAGCGGTGGGCAGGGGAACAATCAGCCCCAGCATTTT	CASGGQGNNQPQHF	-	TRBV28	TRBJ1-5	-
TGTGCCAGTAGTATTGCAGGCACCGGGGGAGATACGCAGTATTTT	CASSIAGTGGDTQYF	-	TRBV19	TRBJ2-3	-
TGTGCCAGTAGTATCGGGTGGAATCAGCCCCAGCATTTT	CASSIGWNQPQHF	-	TRBV19	TRBJ1-5	-
TGTGCCAGCAGCCATTACAGGGGGCCCCTTGACACCGGGGAGCTGTTTTTT	CASSHYRGPLDTGELFF	TRBD1	TRBV4-2	TRBJ2-2	-
TGTGCCAGCAGCATAGGGACAGGGGTGGCGGACACTGAAGCTTTCTTT	CASSIGTGVADTEAFF	-	TRBV21-1	TRBJ1-1	-
TGTGCCAGCAGCTTCTGGGGCGCGAAGACTGAAGCTTTCTTT	CASSFWGAKTEAFF	-	TRBV6-5	TRBJ1-1	-
TGTGCCAGCAGGGAAGGACAGGGGGCCGGTGAAAAACTGTTTTTT	CASREGQGAGEKLFF	TRBD1	TRBV28	TRBJ1-4	-
TGTGCCAGCAGCGTAGACAGTACTTATGGCTACACCTTC	CASSVDSTYGYTF	-	TRBV9	TRBJ1-2	-
TGTGCCAGCAGTGCGGCTAGCGGGAAGGAAGAGACCCAGTACTTC	CASSAASGKEETQYF	TRBD2	TRBV2	TRBJ2-5	-
TGTGCCAGCAGCAAGGGGGCTAACAATGAGCAGTTCTTC	CASSKGANNEQFF	TRBD1	TRBV6-6	TRBJ2-1	few
TGTGCCAGCAGCCCCGGGAGACGCACAGATACGCAGTATTTT	CASSPGRRTDTQYF	-	TRBV5-4	TRBJ2-3	-
TGCGCCAGCAGCCAAGAGAGTCAGGATCAGCCCCAGCATTTT	CASSQESQDQPQHF	-	TRBV4-1	TRBJ1-5	-
TGTGCCAGCAGCTTCGGGGGGGAGCAGCCCCAGCATTTT	CASSFGGEQPQHF	-	TRBV5-8	TRBJ1-5	-
TGTGCCACCAGTGGACTGAATGAGCAGTACTTC	CATSGLNEQYF	-	TRBV10-3	TRBJ2-7	-
TGTGCCAGTAGTGCGAGGGACAGGGGTTCCCACTCTGGGGCCAACGTCCTGACTTTC	CASSARDRGSHSGANVLTF	TRBD1	TRBV19	TRBJ2-6	-
TGCGCCAGCAGCCCCCGGGGAGCGGGGCTTTACGAGCAGTACTTC	CASSPRGAGLYEQYF	TRBD2	TRBV4-1	TRBJ2-7	-
TGCAGTGCAGCAGACACCGAAGCTTTCTTT	CSAADTEAFF	-	TRBV20-1	TRBJ1-1	-
TGTGCCACCAGCAGAGGTGCGTGGGAGCGACCCTACGAGCAGTACTTC	CATSRGAWERPYEQYF	-	TRBV15	TRBJ2-7	-
TGTGCCAGCAGTTTACTAGCGGGAGTTACCGGGGAGCTGTTTTTT	CASSLLAGVTGELFF	TRBD2	TRBV28	TRBJ2-2	-
TGCAGCGTTGAAGGCCCGGGACAGAGATTCTATGGCTACACCTTC	CSVEGPGQRFYGYTF	TRBD1	TRBV29-1	TRBJ1-2	few
TGTGCCAGCAGCAAAGCGACGGGGGCCTACGAGCAGTACTTC	CASSKATGAYEQYF	-	TRBV21-1	TRBJ2-7	-